The 11 T cell receptor beta chains below come from one sample, sequenced in a study of T-cell reconstitution after alpha-beta-depleted transplantation in children. TCRbeta library preparation incorporated unique molecular identifiers. TCRdb reprocessed the PCR reads via MiXCR and lists one record per CDR3 protein. The sample lists about 870,000 distinct CDR3 sequences, roughly 16% occurring once. The source was PBMCs, mostly from graft donor cells, collected 360 days after TCRalphabeta/CD19-depleted stem cell transplant. These receptors all come from a male patient younger than 18 who had a stem cell transplant for acute lymphoblastic leukemia, so the T cells may come from the graft donor.

The rearrangement joins TRBV7-9 to TRBJ1-1, with D unclear. In germline, CDR1 is SEHNR, CDR2 FQNEAQ (reference sequence). The V end was cut by 1 base, the J end by 7 bases, with 16 bases between. The CDR3 loop spans 15 amino acids. In DNA, the CDR3 is TGTGCCAGCAGCTTAGTAAGGGATCGCCACAATGAAGCTTTCTTT. The encoded protein is CASSLVRDRHNEAFF.

The chain's CDR3 is CSVDPANTEAFF. CDR3 DNA sequence: TGCAGCGTAGACCCAGCCAACACTGAAGCTTTCTTT. V is TRBV29-1 and J is TRBJ1-1; D gene ambiguous. This CDR3 is 12 amino acids long. CDR1 and CDR2 from the germline V gene are SQVTM and ANQGSEA. The V end lost 6 bases, the J end lost 2 bases, and 10 bases lay between the germline ends.

This clonotype occurred a few times. The CDR3 coding sequence is TGTGCCACCAGCACCTTAGCCGGGACTAGCGGATACAATGAGCAGTTCTTC. It is translated as CATSTLAGTSGYNEQFF. The chain is built from TRBV15 and TRBJ2-1, with TRBD2 identical over 11 bases. This CDR3 spans 17 amino acids. CDR1 LNHNV and CDR2 YYDKDF come from the germline V gene (reference sequence). After removal of 4 bases from V and 4 bases from J, the junction contained 9 bases not matched to a gene.

The rearrangement joins TRBV7-8 to TRBJ1-2, with D possibly TRBD1 on 6 matching bases. This CDR3 region has 16 residues. Trimming cost V 5 bases and J 2 bases, with 18 bases left between them. Germline CDR1 is SGHVS and CDR2 is FQNEAQ. The CDR3 DNA reads as TGTGCCAGCAGCCCCGGGACTTACAGGGTCAACTATGGCTACACCTTC. Translating gives CASSPGTYRVNYGYTF.

This clonotype appeared many times. This chain joins TRBV3-1 and TRBJ2-3; 7 bases line up with TRBD2. This CDR3 comprises 16 residues. V lost 4 bases, J lost 3 bases, and 10 bases stayed unmatched. Germline V gives CDR1 LGHDT, CDR2 YNNKEL (reference sequence). CDR3 amino acids: CASSPITSGATDTQYF. Written as DNA, the CDR3 is TGTGCCAGCAGCCCTATAACGAGCGGGGCGACAGATACGCAGTATTTT.

This clonotype has at least ten counts. This chain joins TRBV12-3 or TRBV12-4 and TRBJ2-7; 9 nucleotides match TRBD1. V dropped 6 bases and J dropped 1; count of bases not matched to a gene: 7. This CDR3 is 15 amino acids long. CDR3 in DNA: TGTGCCAGCAGCCACGGGACAGGGTTTTCCTACGAGCAGTACTTC. It encodes CASSHGTGFSYEQYF.

This clonotype appeared a few times. The chain uses TRBV29-1 and TRBJ2-1; no clear D gene. Looked up from germline, CDR1 is SQVTM and CDR2 is ANQGSEA. The length of the CDR3 is 12 residues. Trimming pared 7 bases from V and 8 bases from J, leaving 15 bases between. CDR3 sequence reads: CSASSMGDEQFF. The CDR3 DNA sequence: TGCAGCGCCTCATCGATGGGCGATGAGCAGTTCTTC.

This sequence joins TRBV29-1 and TRBJ2-7; 10 bases match TRBD1. V lost 0 bases, J lost 1 base, and 3 bases stayed unmatched. The CDR3 covers 15 residues. Germline CDR1 reads SQVTM; CDR2 reads ANQGSEA. This CDR3 is CSVEDGQGGSYEQYF. In DNA, the CDR3 is TGCAGCGTTGAAGATGGACAGGGGGGATCCTACGAGCAGTACTTC.

V usage is TRBV18 and J usage is TRBJ2-1, with a possible D match to TRBD1 (6 bases). The germline V gene encodes CDR1 KGHSH and CDR2 LQKENI. V lost 3 bases and J lost 0, with 15 bases in between. There are 17 residues in the CDR3. The CDR3, as DNA: TGTGCCAGCTCACCCCGGACAGATCCTAGCTCCTACAATGAGCAGTTCTTC. Translating gives CASSPRTDPSSYNEQFF.

V and J are TRBV4-1 and TRBJ2-7; maybe TRBD1 (6 bases). The germline V gene encodes CDR1 MGHRA and CDR2 YSYEKL. The CDR3 sequence is 14 residues long. V lost 0 bases and J lost 4, with 10 bases in between. This CDR3 reads CASSQEGAGYEQYF. The CDR3 DNA sequence: TGCGCCAGCAGCCAAGAGGGGGCTGGTTACGAGCAGTACTTC.

This clonotype was seen more than once but under ten times. This chain uses TRBV12-3 or TRBV12-4 with TRBJ2-3; D remains unclear. This CDR3 is 13 amino acids long. V was pared by 6 bases and J by 5 bases, with 12 bases between. CDR3 DNA sequence: TGTGCCAGCAGACGCCTAGGAAGAGATACGCAGTATTTT. It specifies CASRRLGRDTQYF.